This TCR beta chain was profiled in a study of blood T cell repertoires in COVID-19. Data came from immunoSEQ multiplex PCR; TCRdb stores just in-frame clones and leaves some out. The repertoire holds roughly 500,000 clones, 85% to 90% seen once, with 1.8% in the top ten. This CDR3 is 14 amino acids long. Germline V CDR1 and CDR2: MNHEY, SVGAGI. Trimming took 11 bases from V and 6 from J; bases not matched to a gene: 9. This clonotype was sampled from a woman aged 40 to 50 who had recovered from COVID-19. The rearrangement joins TRBV6-5 to TRBJ2-2; 10 positions agree with TRBD2. The specimen sequenced was PBMCs or T cells enriched from blood (not recorded which). Here the CDR3 reads CALGSGRAAGELFF. The DNA of the CDR3 is TGTGCCCTAGGCAGCGGGAGGGCCGCCGGGGAGCTGTTTTTT.